Listed here are 6 T cell receptor beta chains from one sample, sequenced in a study of blood T cell repertoires in COVID-19. Assay: immunoSEQ multiplex PCR; the TCRdb copy retains only in-frame clones and omits some. The table shows more than 300,000 clones, with roughly 90% occurring only once. Sequenced material: PBMCs or T cells enriched from blood (not recorded which). The receptors derive from a woman aged 30 to 39 who had recovered from COVID-19.

The chain couples TRBV27 to TRBJ2-5; D gene uncertain. The CDR3 extends over 16 amino acids. CDR1 and CDR2 (germline): MNHEY, SMNVEV (reference sequence). Between the trimmed V and J ends, which lost 3 bases and 4 bases, there was a span of 18 bases. CDR3 sequence reads: CASSLASRPIPETQYF. The DNA of the CDR3 is TGTGCCAGCAGTTTGGCTAGTAGACCAATTCCAGAGACCCAGTACTTC.

This sequence joins TRBV6-5 and TRBJ2-2, with 9 bases fitting TRBD1. Losses at the gene ends were 8 bases for V and 5 bases for J; bases not matched to a gene: 9. The germline V gene encodes CDR1 MNHEY and CDR2 SVGAGI. The CDR3 extends over 15 amino acids. The CDR3 protein is CASGATGGRTGELFF. CDR3 DNA sequence: TGTGCCAGCGGAGCCACAGGGGGCAGAACCGGGGAGCTGTTTTTT.

The J gene is TRBJ1-5, the V gene TRBV10-3, with 7 nucleotides matching TRBD1. Germline CDR1 and CDR2: ENHRY and SYGVKD. J was trimmed by 4 bases and V by 5 bases; bases with no gene match: 5. The CDR3 is 14 residues long. In DNA, the CDR3 is TGTGCCATCAGTCTAACAGGGGATAATCAGCCCCAGCATTTT. Amino acids: CAISLTGDNQPQHF.

V gene TRBV5-1 combines with J gene TRBJ2-5, with D perhaps TRBD2 (6 bases). Per germline, CDR1 SGHRS and CDR2 YFSETQ. This CDR3 has 16 amino acids. Trimming took 3 bases from V and 4 from J, leaving 19 bases between them. CDR3 region: CASSSGSLGGGETQYF. DNA of the CDR3: TGCGCCAGCAGCTCCGGATCGCTGGGAGGAGGAGAGACCCAGTACTTC.

CDR3 nucleotide sequence: TGTGCCAGCTCACCACCAGGGACAGTAACTCAGCCCCAGCATTTT. Amino acids: CASSPPGTVTQPQHF. The V call is TRBV18, the J call TRBJ1-5; 7 bases are a match to TRBD1. CDR1 and CDR2 from the germline V gene are KGHSH and LQKENI. V trimming: 0 bases; J trimming: 6 bases; junction bases outside the gene matches: 5. The CDR3 consists of 15 residues.

The chain uses TRBV3-1 (or the pseudogene TRBV3-2) and TRBJ2-1; 15 nucleotides agree with TRBD2. Germline lookup yields CDR1 LGHDT and CDR2 YNNKEL (reference sequence). The V segment lost 7 bases and the J segment 9 bases; nucleotides outside the gene matches: 10. This CDR3 spans 16 amino acids. The CDR3 nucleotides read TGTGCCAGCACACCGGGGACTAGCGGGGGGAGAGGTGAGCAGTTCTTC. It yields the protein CASTPGTSGGRGEQFF.